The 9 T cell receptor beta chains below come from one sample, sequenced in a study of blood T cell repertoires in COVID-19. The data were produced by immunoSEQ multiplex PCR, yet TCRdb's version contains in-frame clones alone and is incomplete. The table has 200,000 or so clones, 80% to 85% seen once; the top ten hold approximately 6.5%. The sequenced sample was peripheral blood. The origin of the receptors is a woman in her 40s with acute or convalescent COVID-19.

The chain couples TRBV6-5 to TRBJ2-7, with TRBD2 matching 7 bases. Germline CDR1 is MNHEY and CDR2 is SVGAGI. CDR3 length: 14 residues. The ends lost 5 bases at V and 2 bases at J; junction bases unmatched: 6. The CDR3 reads CASSRQRGPYEQYF. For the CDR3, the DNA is TGTGCCAGCAGTCGACAGCGGGGCCCCTACGAGCAGTACTTC.

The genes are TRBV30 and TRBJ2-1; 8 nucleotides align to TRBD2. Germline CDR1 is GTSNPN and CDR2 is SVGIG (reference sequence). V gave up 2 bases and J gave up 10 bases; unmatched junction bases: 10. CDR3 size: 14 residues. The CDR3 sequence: CAWSPTGGAREQFF. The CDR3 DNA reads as TGTGCCTGGAGTCCAACGGGGGGGGCAAGGGAGCAGTTCTTC.

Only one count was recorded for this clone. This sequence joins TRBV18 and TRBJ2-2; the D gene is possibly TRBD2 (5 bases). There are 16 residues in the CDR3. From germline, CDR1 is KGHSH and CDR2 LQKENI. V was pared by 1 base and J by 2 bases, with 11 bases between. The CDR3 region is CASSPLLGDNTGELFF. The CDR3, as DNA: TGTGCCAGCTCACCACTGCTGGGAGATAACACCGGGGAGCTGTTTTTT. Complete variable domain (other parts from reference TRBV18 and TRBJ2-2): NAGVMQNPRHLVRRRGQEARLRCSPMKGHSHVYWYRQLPEEGLKFMVYLQKENIIDESGMPKERFSAEFPKEGPSILRIQQVVRGDSAAYFCASSPLLGDNTGELFFGEGSRLTVL.

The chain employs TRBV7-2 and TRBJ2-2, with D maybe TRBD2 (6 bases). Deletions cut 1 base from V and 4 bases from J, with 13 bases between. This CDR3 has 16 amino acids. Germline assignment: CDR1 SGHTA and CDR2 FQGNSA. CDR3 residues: CASSLVSGRGTGELFF. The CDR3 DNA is TGTGCCAGCAGCTTAGTCTCGGGGCGGGGCACCGGGGAGCTGTTTTTT.

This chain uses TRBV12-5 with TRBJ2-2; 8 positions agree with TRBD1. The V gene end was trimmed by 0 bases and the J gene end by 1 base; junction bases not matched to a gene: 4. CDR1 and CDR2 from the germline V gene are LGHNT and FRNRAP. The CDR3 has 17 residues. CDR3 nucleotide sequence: TGTGCTAGTGGTTTGGTAAAAGGACAGGGGAACACCGGGGAGCTGTTTTTT. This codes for CASGLVKGQGNTGELFF. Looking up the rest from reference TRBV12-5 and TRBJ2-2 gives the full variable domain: DARVTQTPRHKVTEMGQEVTMRCQPILGHNTVFWYRQTMMQGLELLAYFRNRAPLDDSGMPKDRFSAEMPDATLATLKIQPSEPRDSAVYFCASGLVKGQGNTGELFFGEGSRLTVL.

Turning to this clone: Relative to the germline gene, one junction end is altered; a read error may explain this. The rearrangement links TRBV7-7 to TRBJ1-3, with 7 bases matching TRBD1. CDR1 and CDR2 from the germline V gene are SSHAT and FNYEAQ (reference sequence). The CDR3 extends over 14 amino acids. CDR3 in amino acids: CASSPGGPGNTIYF. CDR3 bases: TGTGCTAGCAGCCCAGGGGGACCTGGAAACACCATATATTTT.

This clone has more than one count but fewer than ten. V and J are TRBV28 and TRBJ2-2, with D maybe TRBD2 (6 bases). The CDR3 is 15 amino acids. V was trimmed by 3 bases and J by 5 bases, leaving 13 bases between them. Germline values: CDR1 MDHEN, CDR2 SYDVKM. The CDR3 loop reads CASSLAAGRTGELFF. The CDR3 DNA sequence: TGTGCCAGCAGTTTGGCGGCAGGGAGGACCGGGGAGCTGTTTTTT.

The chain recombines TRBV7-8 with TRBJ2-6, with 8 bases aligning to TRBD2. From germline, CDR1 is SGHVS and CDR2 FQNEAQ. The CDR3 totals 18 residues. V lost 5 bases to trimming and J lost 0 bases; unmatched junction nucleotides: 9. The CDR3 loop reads CASSAPAGGLSGANVLTF. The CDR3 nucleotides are TGTGCCAGCAGCGCACCCGCGGGGGGACTCTCTGGGGCCAACGTCCTGACTTTC.

The DNA for the CDR3 is TGTGCCAGCAGTTCCCCTCGCGGGGGGGCCGGCGGGGAGCTGTTTTTT. Translated, it gives CASSSPRGGAGGELFF. This chain uses TRBV27 with TRBJ2-2; 9 bases align to TRBD2. Germline CDR1 is MNHEY and CDR2 is SMNVEV (reference sequence). The CDR3 loop spans 16 amino acids. The J segment lost 7 bases and the V segment lost 4 bases, leaving 10 bases of the junction unmatched.